This TCR beta chain came from a study of T cells expressing NK-cell markers. Study as a whole: Underlying the TCR beta repertoires were sorted CD3+CD56+NKG2C+, CD3+CD56+NKG2C- and CD3+CD56-NKG2C+ T cells. Just one sequenced donor of eight was HCMV-seronegative, while seven were seropositive. Broader study findings: No clear determination of HCMV specificity was made for expanded NKG2C+ T cell clones.

Germline V lookup: CDR1 DFQATT, CDR2 SNEGSKA (reference sequence). The CDR3 length is 14 residues. TCRdb reprocessed the 5' RACE reads and reports one entry per CDR3 protein, with no DNA. This repertoire includes over 120,000 distinct CDR3 sequences. Remarks on this clonotype: The antigen remains undetermined.

Sequenced: blood T cells: a sorted CD56 or NKG2C T cell subset, CD4+ or CD8+ T cells, or bulk PBMC T cells (not recorded which). The sequence derives from a man aged 18 to 29 in good health. V is TRBV20-1 and J is TRBJ2-7; TCRdb's D call of TRBD1 is untestable without DNA. This CDR3 reads CSAHDRETYYEQYF.